One and the same sample provided the 13 T cell receptor beta chains below, sequenced in a study of OX40 agonist ivuxolimab in advanced cancers. Sequenced by immunoSEQ multiplex PCR; TCRdb stores in-frame clones only, minus some. Of 55,000 to 95,000 clones listed, around 88% were seen once; the top ten hold 2.5% to 3%. The sequencing here drew on CD4+ or CD8+ T cells sorted from blood, taken in a trial of the OX40 agonist ivuxolimab. These receptors were collected from an adult with an advanced solid tumor such as melanoma, head and neck, liver or kidney cancer.

This clone was counted a single time. The chain is built from TRBV5-6 and TRBJ2-7; tentatively, D is TRBD2 (7 bases). The CDR3 has 14 amino acids. Germline assignment: CDR1 SGHDT and CDR2 YYEEEE. V lost 1 base and J 2 bases, leaving 10 bases between the germline ends. The CDR3 protein is CASSLSGTTYEQYF. For the CDR3, the DNA is TGTGCCAGCAGCTTGAGCGGGACAACCTACGAGCAGTACTTC.

V usage is TRBV4-1 and J usage is TRBJ1-5; D call uncertain. Germline V gene lookup returns CDR1 MGHRA and CDR2 YSYEKL. V was clipped by 3 bases and J by 7 bases, with 16 bases between them. CDR3 length: 15 amino acids. Here the CDR3 DNA reads TGCGCCAGCAGCCAGGAGAAGGGTGGCGGGCAGCCCCAGCATTTT. As protein: CASSQEKGGGQPQHF.

This sequence joins TRBV7-3 and TRBJ2-1; D perhaps matches TRBD2 (6 bases). Germline values: CDR1 SGHTA, CDR2 FQGTGA. V was shortened by 2 bases and J by 8 bases, with 10 bases between the two germline ends. This CDR3 region has 13 residues. This chain's CDR3 is CASSLGRGDEQFF. In DNA, the CDR3 is TGTGCCAGCAGCTTAGGTCGCGGGGATGAGCAGTTCTTC. The complete variable domain, with remaining parts taken from reference TRBV7-3 and TRBJ2-1, reads GAGVSQTPSNKVTEKGKYVELRCDPISGHTALYWYRQSLGQGPEFLIYFQGTGAADDSGLPNDRFFAVRPEGSVSTLKIQRTERGDSAVYLCASSLGRGDEQFFGPGTRLTVL.

The V call is TRBV18, the J call TRBJ2-5; unclear D gene. Germline values: CDR1 KGHSH, CDR2 LQKENI. Trimming stripped 0 bases from V and 2 bases from J, with 4 bases between. The CDR3 totals 13 residues. CDR3 in DNA: TGTGCCAGCTCACCACCGGAACAAGAGACCCAGTACTTC. Protein sequence: CASSPPEQETQYF.

The rearrangement joins TRBV6-6 to TRBJ2-5, with 10 nucleotides matching TRBD1. The DNA end is a closer match to TRBJ2-7, so the J assignment may be wrong. Germline V gives CDR1 MNHNY, CDR2 SVGAGI (reference sequence). This CDR3 has 14 amino acids. The CDR3 here is CASSTGTGDGEQYF. CDR3 bases: TGTGCCAGCAGTACCGGGACAGGGGATGGCGAGCAGTACTTC.

The chain links TRBV18 to TRBJ2-3, with D tentatively TRBD2 (5 bases). The CDR3 has 13 residues. The germline CDR1 and CDR2 sequences are KGHSH and LQKENI. Trimming removed 3 bases from V and 5 bases from J, with 9 bases in between. CDR3 in DNA: TGTGCCAGCTCACCTCCCGGGATAGATACGCAGTATTTT. Translating gives CASSPPGIDTQYF.

In its sample, this clone was seen once. This rearrangement joins TRBV2 to TRBJ1-1, with a weak D call TRBD1 (5 bases). The CDR3 spans 15 residues. The germline V and J ends were trimmed by 6 bases and 1 base, with 15 bases remaining between them. The germline gives CDR1 SNHLY, CDR2 FYNNEI. CDR3 sequence: CASRTDGAANTEAFF. DNA for the CDR3: TGTGCCAGCAGGACCGATGGGGCAGCGAACACTGAAGCTTTCTTT.

This chain links TRBV19 with TRBJ2-1; tentatively, D is TRBD2 (5 bases). CDR3 length equals 13 residues. Germline CDR1 LNHDA, CDR2 SQIVND (reference sequence). V dropped 1 base and J dropped 6 bases, with 7 bases sitting between them. The CDR3 DNA sequence: TGTGCCAGTAGTATAGTCGAGGGCAATGAGCAGTTCTTC. It is translated as CASSIVEGNEQFF. Complete variable domain (other parts from reference TRBV19 and TRBJ2-1): DGGITQSPKYLFRKEGQNVTLSCEQNLNHDAMYWYRQDPGQGLRLIYYSQIVNDFQKGDIAEGYSVSREKKESFPLTVTSAQKNPTAFYLCASSIVEGNEQFFGPGTRLTVL.

V usage is TRBV27 and J usage is TRBJ1-5; 10 nucleotides agree with TRBD1. J lost 2 bases, V lost 7 bases, and 5 bases had no gene match. Per the germline V gene, CDR1 is MNHEY and CDR2 is SMNVEV (reference sequence). The length of the CDR3 is 15 residues. CDR3 in amino acids: CASTPGTGGNQPQHF. The CDR3 nucleotides read TGTGCCAGCACCCCTGGGACAGGGGGCAATCAGCCCCAGCATTTT.

The chain links TRBV9 to TRBJ2-5; D not certain. CDR1 is SGDLS and CDR2 is YYNGEE in the germline V gene. This CDR3 spans 15 amino acids. V shed 0 bases and J shed 5 bases, with 14 bases lying between them. Here the CDR3 reads CASSVELNGWETQYF. The CDR3 DNA reads as TGTGCCAGCAGCGTAGAGCTTAACGGTTGGGAGACCCAGTACTTC. The full variable domain, in which reference TRBV9 and TRBJ2-5 provide the parts outside the CDR3, is DSGVTQTPKHLITATGQRVTLRCSPRSGDLSVYWYQQSLDQGLQFLIQYYNGEERAKGNILERFSAQQFPDLHSELNLSSLELGDSALYFCASSVELNGWETQYFGPGTRLLVL.

The rearrangement links TRBV14 to TRBJ2-3, with 7 positions matching TRBD1. V was pared by 0 bases and J by 3 bases, with 6 bases of the junction left unmatched. CDR3 size: 16 residues. Germline V gene lookup returns CDR1 SGHDN and CDR2 FVKESK. CDR3 bases: TGTGCCAGCAGCCAAGATTCAGACAGGGTAACAGATACGCAGTATTTT. Its protein is CASSQDSDRVTDTQYF.

This clone appeared a few times. The V call is TRBV18, the J call TRBJ1-6; D not certain. Deletions cut 3 bases from V and 9 bases from J, with 15 bases between. The CDR3 contains 15 residues. The germline gives CDR1 KGHSH, CDR2 LQKENI. The CDR3 sequence is CASSPSGQISSPLHF. CDR3 nucleotides: TGTGCCAGCTCACCGTCCGGGCAGATAAGTTCACCCCTCCACTTT.

The chain links TRBV4-1 to TRBJ2-1; 9 positions agree with TRBD2. The germline V gene encodes CDR1 MGHRA and CDR2 YSYEKL. Trimming took 0 bases from V and 5 from J; bases not matched to a gene: 2. The CDR3 sequence is 15 residues long. The CDR3 here is CASSQDRLADNEQFF. The DNA of the CDR3 is TGCGCCAGCAGCCAAGATAGACTAGCGGACAATGAGCAGTTCTTC.